This TCR beta chain was captured in a study of blood T cell repertoires in COVID-19. Looking at the study overall: COVID-19 samples from acute and convalescent phases originated in the United States, Italy and Spain. The cDNA or gDNA used as material had been derived from T cells, B-cell-depleted T cells, or PBMCs.

This clone was detected only once. In the authors' workflow: Scientists estimated how many nucleated cells there were by amplifying reference gene primers. TCRdb's table, derived via immunoSEQ multiplex PCR, lists solely in-frame clones and lacks some. V and J calls and clone size are as listed in that table; D and trimming were resolved from the DNA. This sample has around 78,000 clones, with 80% to 90% found just once. Germline V gene sequence: CDR1 LGHDT, CDR2 YNNKEL (reference sequence). J lost 4 bases, V lost 4 bases, and 9 bases had no gene match. This CDR3 spans 17 amino acids. The V call is TRBV3-1 (or the pseudogene TRBV3-2), the J call TRBJ2-1; 11 positions match TRBD2. The receptor's source is a man between 65 and 80 years old with active or convalescent COVID-19. The material sequenced was peripheral blood. In DNA, the CDR3 is TGTGCCAGCAGCCCCCTCTGGGGACTAGCGGATTACAATGAGCAGTTCTTC. Translated: CASSPLWGLADYNEQFF.